This TCR beta chain appears in the sequencing data of a study of cytomegalovirus exposure and HLA in healthy donors. V shed 4 bases and J 14 bases; nucleotides not matched to a gene: 9. CDR1 LNHDA and CDR2 SQIVND come from the germline V gene (reference sequence). The CDR3 loop spans 13 amino acids. A word on this clone: The antigen is not known.

Researchers ran the PCR with 60 Vbeta and 13 Jbeta primers. Clones were sequenced by immunoSEQ multiplex PCR, and TCRdb holds only the in-frame ones, with some missing. The sample holds 50,000 to 65,000 clones, roughly 85% seen once. Study-level findings and limits: For presence/absence analyses, sequencing depth was assumed to be roughly uniform across donors. One cluster of highly shared sequence variants probably arose as a sequencing artifact. Excluded: some indistinguishable V segments such as TRBV6-2 and TRBV6-3.

Material: PBMCs. The receptor was isolated from a woman between 18 and 29 years old in good health and CMV-seronegative. This chain uses TRBV19 with TRBJ2-1; 9 bases are a match to TRBD2. In DNA form, the CDR3 reads TGTGCCAGTAGTACCTCCGGCGGGAGGGAGGAGTTCTTC. Translating it yields CASSTSGGREEFF.